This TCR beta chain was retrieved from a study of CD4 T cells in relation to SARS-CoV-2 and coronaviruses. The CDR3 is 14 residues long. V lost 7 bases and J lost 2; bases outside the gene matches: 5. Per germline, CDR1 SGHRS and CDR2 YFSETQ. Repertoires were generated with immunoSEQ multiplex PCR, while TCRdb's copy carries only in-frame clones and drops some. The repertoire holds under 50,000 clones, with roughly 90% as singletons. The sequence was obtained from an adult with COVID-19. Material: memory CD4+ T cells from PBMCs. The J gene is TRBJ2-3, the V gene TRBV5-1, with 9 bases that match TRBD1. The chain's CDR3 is CASGGTGPTDTQYF. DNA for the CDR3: TGCGCCAGCGGTGGGACAGGGCCCACAGATACGCAGTATTTT.